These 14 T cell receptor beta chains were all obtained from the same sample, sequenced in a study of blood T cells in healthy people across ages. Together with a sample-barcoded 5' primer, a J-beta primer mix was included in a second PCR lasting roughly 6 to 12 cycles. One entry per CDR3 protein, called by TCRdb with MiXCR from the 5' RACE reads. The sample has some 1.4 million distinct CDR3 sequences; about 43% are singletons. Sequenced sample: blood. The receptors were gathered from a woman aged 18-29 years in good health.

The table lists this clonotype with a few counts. CDR3 nucleotides: TGTGCCTGGGGCGAAGACTCCTACAATGAGCAGTTCTTC. This translates into CAWGEDSYNEQFF. The J gene is TRBJ2-1, the V gene TRBV30; no definite D call. Germline values: CDR1 GTSNPN, CDR2 SVGIG (reference sequence). V was trimmed by 5 bases and J by 0 bases, leaving 8 bases between them. There are 13 residues in the CDR3.

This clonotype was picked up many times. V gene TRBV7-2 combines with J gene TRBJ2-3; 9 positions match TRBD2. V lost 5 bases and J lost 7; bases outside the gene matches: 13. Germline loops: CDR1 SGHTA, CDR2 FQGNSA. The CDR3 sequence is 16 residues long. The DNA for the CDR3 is TGTGCCAGCAGCCGAAGGGCTAGCGGGGCTTCGAATACGCAGTATTTT. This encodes CASSRRASGASNTQYF.

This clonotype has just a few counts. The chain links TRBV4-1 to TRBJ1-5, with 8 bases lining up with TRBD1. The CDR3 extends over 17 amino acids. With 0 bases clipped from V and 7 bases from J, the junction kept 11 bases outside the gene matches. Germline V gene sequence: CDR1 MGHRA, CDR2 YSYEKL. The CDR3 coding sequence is TGCGCCAGCAGCCAAGAAGGGGGGGCAGGGGGCCACCAGCCCCAGCATTTT. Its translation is CASSQEGGAGGHQPQHF.

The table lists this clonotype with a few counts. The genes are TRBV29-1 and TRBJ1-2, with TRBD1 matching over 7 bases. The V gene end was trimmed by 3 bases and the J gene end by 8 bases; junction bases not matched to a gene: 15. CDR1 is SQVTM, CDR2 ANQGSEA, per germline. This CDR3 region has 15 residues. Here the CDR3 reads CSVDGSGRQGWGYTF. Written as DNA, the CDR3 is TGCAGCGTTGATGGGTCCGGCAGACAGGGTTGGGGCTACACCTTC.

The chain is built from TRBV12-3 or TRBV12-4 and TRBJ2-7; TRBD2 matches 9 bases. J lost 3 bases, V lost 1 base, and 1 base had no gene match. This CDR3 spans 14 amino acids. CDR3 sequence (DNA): TGTGCCAGCAGTTTAGGGACTAGCGACTACGAGCAGTACTTC. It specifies CASSLGTSDYEQYF.

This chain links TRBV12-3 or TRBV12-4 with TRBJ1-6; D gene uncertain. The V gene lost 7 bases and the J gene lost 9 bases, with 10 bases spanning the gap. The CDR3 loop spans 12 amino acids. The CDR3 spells CASTFRGSPLHF. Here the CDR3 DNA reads TGTGCCAGCACTTTTAGAGGTTCACCCCTCCACTTT.

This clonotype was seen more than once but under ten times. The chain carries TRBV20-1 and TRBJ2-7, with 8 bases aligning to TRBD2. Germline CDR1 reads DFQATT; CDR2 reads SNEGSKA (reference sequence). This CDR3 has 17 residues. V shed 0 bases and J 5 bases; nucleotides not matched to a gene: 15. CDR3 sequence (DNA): TGCAGTGCTAGAGACCCACGCCAGGGAGCGGGGGATAACGAGCAGTACTTC. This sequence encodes CSARDPRQGAGDNEQYF.

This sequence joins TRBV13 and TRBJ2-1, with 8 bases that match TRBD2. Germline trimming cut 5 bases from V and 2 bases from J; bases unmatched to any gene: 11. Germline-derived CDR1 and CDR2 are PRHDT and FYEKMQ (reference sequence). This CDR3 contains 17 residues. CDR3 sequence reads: CASSTPGLDTTYNEQFF. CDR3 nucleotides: TGTGCCAGCAGCACTCCGGGACTAGATACCACCTACAATGAGCAGTTCTTC.

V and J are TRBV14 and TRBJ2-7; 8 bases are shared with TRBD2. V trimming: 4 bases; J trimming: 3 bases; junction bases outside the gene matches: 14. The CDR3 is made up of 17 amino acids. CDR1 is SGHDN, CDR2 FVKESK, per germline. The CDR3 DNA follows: TGTGCCAGCAGCCCATTCGGGGGGGCAGAGAGCCTCTACGAGCAGTACTTC. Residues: CASSPFGGAESLYEQYF. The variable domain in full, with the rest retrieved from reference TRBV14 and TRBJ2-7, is EAGVTQFPSHSVIEKGQTVTLRCDPISGHDNLYWYRRVMGKEIKFLLHFVKESKQDESGMPNNRFLAERTGGTYSTLKVQPAELEDSGVYFCASSPFGGAESLYEQYFGPGTRLTVT.

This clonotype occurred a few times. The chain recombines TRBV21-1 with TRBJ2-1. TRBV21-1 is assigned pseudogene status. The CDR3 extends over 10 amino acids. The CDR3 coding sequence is TGTGCCAGCAGCAAATTTGAGCAGTTCTTC. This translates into CASSKFEQFF.

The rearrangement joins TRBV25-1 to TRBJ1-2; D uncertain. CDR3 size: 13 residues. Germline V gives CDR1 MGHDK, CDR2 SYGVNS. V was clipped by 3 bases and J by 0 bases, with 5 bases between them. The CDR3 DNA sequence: TGTGCCAGCAGTGAGGCGTCTAACTATGGCTACACCTTC. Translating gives CASSEASNYGYTF.

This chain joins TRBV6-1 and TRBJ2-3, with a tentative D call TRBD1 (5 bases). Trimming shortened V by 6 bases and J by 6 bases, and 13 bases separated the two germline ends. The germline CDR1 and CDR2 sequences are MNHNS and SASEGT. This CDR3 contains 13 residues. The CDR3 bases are TGTGCCAGCAGAGAAACAGGCCGCGATACGCAGTATTTT. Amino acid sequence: CASRETGRDTQYF.

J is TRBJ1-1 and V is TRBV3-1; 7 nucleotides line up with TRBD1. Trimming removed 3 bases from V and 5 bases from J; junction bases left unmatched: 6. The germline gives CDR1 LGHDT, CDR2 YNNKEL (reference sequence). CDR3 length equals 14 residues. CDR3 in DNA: TGTGCCAGCAGCCATTTAACAGGGGCGACTGAAGCTTTCTTT. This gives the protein CASSHLTGATEAFF.

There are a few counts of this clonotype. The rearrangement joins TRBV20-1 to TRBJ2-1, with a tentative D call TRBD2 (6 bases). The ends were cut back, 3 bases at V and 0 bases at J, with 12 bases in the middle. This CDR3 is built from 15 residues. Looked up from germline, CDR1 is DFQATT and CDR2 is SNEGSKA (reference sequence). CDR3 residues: CSAREGGGSYNEQFF. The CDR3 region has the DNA TGCAGTGCTAGGGAGGGCGGCGGCTCCTACAATGAGCAGTTCTTC.